This T cell receptor beta chain was obtained from a study of T cell responses to AZD1222 COVID-19 vaccine. Whole-study findings and limits: Increases in Spike-specific TCR breadth and depth were seen after two AZD1222 doses.

Assay: immunoSEQ multiplex PCR; the TCRdb copy retains only in-frame clones and omits some. The sample consists of about 39,000 clones, 88% of them appearing once. Comment on this clone: Its specificity is not known.

The sequences come from peripheral blood, collected 28 days after the second dose of the MenACWY control vaccine. The TCR originated in an adult who received the MenACWY meningococcal vaccine as a control.

The CDR3: CASSPSDRYNEQFF. Written as DNA, the CDR3 is TGTGCCAGCAGCCCGTCGGACAGATACAATGAGCAGTTCTTC. The chain carries TRBV3-1 (or the pseudogene TRBV3-2) and TRBJ2-1; D is possibly TRBD1 (6 bases). The CDR3 runs to 14 residues. Per the germline V gene, CDR1 is LGHDT and CDR2 is YNNKEL (reference sequence). V lost 4 bases and J lost 4, with 11 bases in between.